One sample yielded the 29 T cell receptor beta chains listed below, sequenced in a study of long-term antiretroviral therapy in people with HIV. The assay, immunoSEQ v3.0, was run at survey level. Profiled with immunoSEQ multiplex PCR; TCRdb holds only in-frame clones, not every one. Here the sample spans about 35,000 clones, about 70% being singletons. Here the sequenced sample was unsorted PBMCs, taken 3 years after starting antiretroviral therapy. The receptors stem from a man aged 50-60 years with HIV.

The chain is built from TRBV19 and TRBJ2-7, with no clear D. V was trimmed by 1 base and J by 3 bases, leaving 7 bases between them. The CDR3 spans 13 residues. Germline CDR1 reads LNHDA; CDR2 reads SQIVND (reference sequence). The CDR3 nucleotides read TGTGCCAGTAGTATAGTGGCCTTCTACGAGCAGTACTTC. Translating gives CASSIVAFYEQYF.

The chain employs TRBV7-9 and TRBJ1-5; TRBD1 matches 7 bases. The CDR3 runs to 15 residues. In germline, CDR1 is SEHNR, CDR2 FQNEAQ (reference sequence). The trim removed 5 bases at V and 2 bases at J, leaving 6 bases unmatched. CDR3 region: CASSVEGAGNQPQHF. CDR3 DNA sequence: TGTGCCAGCAGCGTGGAGGGGGCAGGCAATCAGCCCCAGCATTTT.

The V and J genes are TRBV6-6 and TRBJ2-7; TRBD1 is a possible D gene (5 bases). This CDR3 is built from 13 residues. Germline lookup yields CDR1 MNHNY and CDR2 SVGAGI (reference sequence). Trimming shortened V by 8 bases and J by 3 bases, and 14 bases separated the two germline ends. DNA of the CDR3: TGTGCCAGCGCCCGGACACTTATCTACGAGCAGTACTTC. This gives the protein CASARTLIYEQYF.

V and J are TRBV6-5 and TRBJ2-1; 10 bases match TRBD2. Germline CDR1 is MNHEY and CDR2 is SVGAGI. The CDR3 has 14 residues. V dropped 3 bases and J dropped 8; count of bases not matched to a gene: 4. CDR3 sequence reads: CASSYERGGYEQFF. The DNA of the CDR3 is TGTGCCAGCAGTTATGAGCGGGGGGGCTATGAGCAGTTCTTC.

This chain joins TRBV7-9 and TRBJ1-3; D remains ambiguous. The germline CDR1 and CDR2 sequences are SEHNR and FQNEAQ (reference sequence). The CDR3 has 14 amino acids. The V gene lost 1 base and the J gene lost 3 bases, with 7 bases spanning the gap. The CDR3, as DNA: TGTGCCAGCAGCTTAGATCTAATTGGAAACACCATATATTTT. Residues: CASSLDLIGNTIYF.

This clone was recorded only once. The chain joins TRBV7-9 to TRBJ2-1; 14 nucleotides agree with TRBD2. This CDR3 contains 17 residues. With V trimmed by 6 bases and J by 10 bases, 14 bases remained unmatched. The germline V gene encodes CDR1 SEHNR and CDR2 FQNEAQ (reference sequence). CDR3 in amino acids: CASRERAGLAGEGEQFF. In DNA form, the CDR3 reads TGTGCCAGCAGGGAACGGGCGGGACTAGCGGGGGAGGGGGAGCAGTTCTTC.

V gene TRBV6-6 combines with J gene TRBJ2-7; no clear D gene. The CDR3 loop spans 15 amino acids. V was shortened by 6 bases and J by 5 bases, with 20 bases between the two germline ends. CDR1 MNHNY and CDR2 SVGAGI come from the germline V gene (reference sequence). CDR3 residues: CASSKLTGSLHEQYF. CDR3 in DNA: TGTGCCAGCAGCAAACTTACGGGTTCTCTCCACGAGCAGTACTTC.

The chain has TRBV7-7 and TRBJ2-3; 9 bases match TRBD1. Germline V gene data show CDR1 as SSHAT and CDR2 as FNYEAQ (reference sequence). V was pared by 5 bases and J by 3 bases, with 3 bases of the junction left unmatched. The CDR3 contains 14 residues. The chain's CDR3 is CASSRDRVTDTQYF. The CDR3 DNA reads as TGTGCCAGCAGCCGGGACAGGGTTACAGATACGCAGTATTTT.

In this sample, this clone turned up a few times. The chain uses TRBV15 and TRBJ2-1; possible D gene TRBD2, 5 bases. This CDR3 contains 16 residues. Germline assignment: CDR1 LNHNV and CDR2 YYDKDF (reference sequence). Trimming removed 0 bases at V and 8 bases at J, with 17 bases between. The CDR3 coding sequence is TGTGCCACCAGCAGAGATCTGGCGGGCCTGGGGTATGAGCAGTTCTTC. As protein: CATSRDLAGLGYEQFF.

The chain joins TRBV4-3 to TRBJ2-5; 9 positions match TRBD1. With V trimmed by 0 bases and J by 5 bases, 4 bases remained unmatched. The CDR3 extends over 15 amino acids. The germline CDR1 and CDR2 sequences are LGHNA and YSLEER. The CDR3 coding sequence is TGCGCCAGCAGCCAAGAGACAGGGGGAGGGGAGACCCAGTACTTC. Translating it yields CASSQETGGGETQYF.

The V gene is TRBV4-1, the J gene TRBJ2-1, with 10 bases fitting TRBD2. After removal of 2 bases from V and 3 bases from J, the junction contained 7 bases not matched to a gene. The CDR3 runs 17 residues. Germline V gene lookup returns CDR1 MGHRA and CDR2 YSYEKL. The CDR3 DNA is TGCGCCAGCAGCCAACCCAAAGCGGGGGGGGGCTACAATGAGCAGTTCTTC. Encoded protein: CASSQPKAGGGYNEQFF.

The rearrangement joins TRBV5-4 to TRBJ2-5; TRBD1 might be the D (6 bases). V dropped 3 bases and J dropped 1 base, with 13 bases sitting between them. Germline V gives CDR1 SGHNT, CDR2 YYREEE (reference sequence). The CDR3 is 15 residues long. As DNA, the CDR3 is TGTGCCAGCAGCTCCACGGGACAATTCCAAGAGACCCAGTACTTC. It encodes CASSSTGQFQETQYF.

The chain recombines TRBV7-9 with TRBJ2-1; no reliable D call. Germline V gene sequence: CDR1 SEHNR, CDR2 FQNEAQ (reference sequence). V gave up 4 bases and J gave up 0 bases, with 7 bases separating them. This CDR3 contains 14 residues. This chain's CDR3 is CASSWASSYNEQFF. Written as DNA, the CDR3 is TGTGCCAGCAGCTGGGCTTCCTCCTACAATGAGCAGTTCTTC. The whole variable domain, remainder taken from reference TRBV7-9 and TRBJ2-1, is DTGVSQNPRHKITKRGQNVTFRCDPISEHNRLYWYRQTLGQGPEFLTYFQNEAQLEKSRLLSDRFSAERPKGSFSTLEIQRTEQGDSAMYLCASSWASSYNEQFFGPGTRLTVL.

The chain links TRBV27 to TRBJ2-2; 11 bases agree with TRBD2. The CDR3 spans 17 residues. V lost 5 bases to trimming and J lost 5 bases; unmatched junction nucleotides: 10. The germline gives CDR1 MNHEY, CDR2 SMNVEV (reference sequence). Here the CDR3 reads CASSGLAGGPGTGELFF. The CDR3, as DNA: TGTGCCAGCAGTGGGCTAGCGGGGGGCCCGGGTACCGGGGAGCTGTTTTTT.

V usage is TRBV7-9 and J usage is TRBJ2-2; D ambiguous. The length of the CDR3 is 15 residues. The V gene lost 6 bases and the J gene lost 4 bases, with 15 bases spanning the gap. Germline loops: CDR1 SEHNR, CDR2 FQNEAQ (reference sequence). The CDR3 is CASSFSRTVTGELFF. In DNA form, the CDR3 reads TGTGCCAGCAGTTTTAGCAGGACGGTCACCGGGGAGCTGTTTTTT.

J is TRBJ2-7 and V is TRBV7-2; possibly TRBD2 for D (5 bases). Trimming pared 3 bases from V and 7 bases from J, leaving 16 bases between. Germline CDR1 and CDR2: SGHTA and FQGNSA. There are 14 residues in the CDR3. CDR3 nucleotide sequence: TGTGCCAGCAGCTTGGGCGGGTTCACGGGGGAGCAGTACTTC. Translating it yields CASSLGGFTGEQYF.

The rearrangement uses TRBV30 and TRBJ1-4; D remains unclear. The germline CDR1 and CDR2 sequences are GTSNPN and SVGIG (reference sequence). Trimming removed 2 bases from V and 5 bases from J, with 3 bases in between. CDR3 length: 11 residues. This CDR3 is CAWSRNEKLFF. The CDR3 coding sequence is TGTGCCTGGAGTAGGAATGAAAAACTGTTTTTT. The full variable domain, its missing parts supplied by reference TRBV30 and TRBJ1-4, is SQTIHQWPATLVQPVGSPLSLECTVEGTSNPNLYWYRQAAGRGLQLLFYSVGIGQISSEVPQNLSASRPQDRQFILSSKKLLLSDSGFYLCAWSRNEKLFFGSGTQLSVL.

The J gene is TRBJ2-3, the V gene TRBV6-6; D is perhaps TRBD1 (6 bases). Germline V gene data show CDR1 as MNHNY and CDR2 as SVGAGI (reference sequence). The V and J ends lost 6 bases and 2 bases respectively, with 12 bases between them. CDR3 length equals 14 residues. DNA of the CDR3: TGTGCCAGCAGCCCGGGACATGCCACAGATACGCAGTATTTT. Protein sequence: CASSPGHATDTQYF.

The V gene is TRBV28, the J gene TRBJ2-3; no clear D gene. This CDR3 has 15 residues. Germline CDR1 MDHEN, CDR2 SYDVKM. V lost 2 bases and J lost 0, with 9 bases in between. This CDR3 reads CASSLEHISTDTQYF. CDR3 nucleotide sequence: TGTGCCAGCAGTTTAGAACATATAAGCACAGATACGCAGTATTTT.

There are a few counts of this clone. CDR3 sequence (DNA): TGTGCCAGCCGAACAGGGAACACCGGGGAGCTGTTTTTT. Its protein is CASRTGNTGELFF. The chain couples TRBV9 to TRBJ2-2; TRBD1 might be the D (5 bases). The CDR3 has 13 amino acids. Between the trimmed V and J ends, which lost 7 bases and 1 base, there was a span of 8 bases. Germline V gives CDR1 SGDLS, CDR2 YYNGEE. Supplemented by reference TRBV9 and TRBJ2-2, the full variable domain reads DSGVTQTPKHLITATGQRVTLRCSPRSGDLSVYWYQQSLDQGLQFLIQYYNGEERAKGNILERFSAQQFPDLHSELNLSSLELGDSALYFCASRTGNTGELFFGEGSRLTVL.

The V call is TRBV10-3, the J call TRBJ2-4; D call uncertain. The ends were cut back, 0 bases at V and 6 bases at J, with 12 bases in the middle. CDR1 is ENHRY and CDR2 is SYGVKD in the germline V gene. The CDR3 totals 15 residues. The DNA for the CDR3 is TGTGCCATCAGTGAGTCCACCGACTTTGGAAACATTCAGTACTTC. It translates to CAISESTDFGNIQYF.

CDR3 sequence (DNA): TGTGCCAGCTCACCCCGACAGAACACTGAAGCTTTCTTT. Amino acids: CASSPRQNTEAFF. V is TRBV18 and J is TRBJ1-1, with D unresolved. The CDR3 sequence is 13 residues long. The V and J ends lost 3 bases and 1 base respectively, with 6 bases between them. CDR1 and CDR2 from the germline V gene are KGHSH and LQKENI.

The chain joins TRBV4-3 to TRBJ2-7; D tentatively reads TRBD1 or TRBD2 (6 bases each). The V gene lost 4 bases and the J gene lost 5 bases, with 15 bases spanning the gap. The CDR3 totals 14 residues. The germline V gene has CDR1 LGHNA and CDR2 YSLEER. CDR3 in amino acids: CASSPLGGHDEQYF. CDR3 sequence (DNA): TGCGCCAGCAGCCCTTTAGGGGGGCACGACGAGCAGTACTTC.

The V gene is TRBV7-9, the J gene TRBJ2-5; 9 bases agree with TRBD2. The CDR3 contains 19 residues. Germline CDR1 and CDR2: SEHNR and FQNEAQ (reference sequence). V trimming: 4 bases; J trimming: 2 bases; junction bases outside the gene matches: 17. The CDR3 coding sequence is TGTGCCAGCAGCTCACCCGGCCTAGCGGGACTGAGGGGGCAAGAGACCCAGTACTTC. Translated, it gives CASSSPGLAGLRGQETQYF.

The chain joins TRBV6-4 to TRBJ2-3, with 8 bases fitting TRBD1. Looked up from germline, CDR1 is MRHNA and CDR2 is SNTAGT. The junction had 4 bases not matched to a gene; V was cut back by 5 bases and J by 0 bases. This CDR3 comprises 15 residues. CDR3 DNA sequence: TGTGCCAGCAGTTCCAGGGGGCAAAGCACAGATACGCAGTATTTT. Its translation: CASSSRGQSTDTQYF.

This clone was observed a handful of times. The genes are TRBV5-1 and TRBJ1-6; 10 nucleotides agree with TRBD1. This CDR3 has 14 amino acids. V shed 4 bases, J shed 11 bases, and the junction held 6 bases outside the gene matches. Germline V CDR1 and CDR2: SGHRS, YFSETQ. CDR3 DNA: TGCGCCAGCAGCCTAGGGGACAGGGGAACACCCCTCCACTTT. Protein sequence: CASSLGDRGTPLHF.

The chain employs TRBV2 and TRBJ1-1; no reliable D call. The CDR3 spans 12 residues. The germline V gene encodes CDR1 SNHLY and CDR2 FYNNEI. V lost 9 bases and J 3 bases, leaving 11 bases between the germline ends. The CDR3 spells CASLGRDTEAFF. In nucleotides, the CDR3 is TGTGCCAGTCTTGGACGGGACACTGAAGCTTTCTTT.

The rearrangement joins TRBV18 to TRBJ2-5, with 8 bases that match TRBD1. Germline trimming cut 1 base from V and 4 bases from J; bases unmatched to any gene: 11. The CDR3 contains 17 residues. CDR1 KGHSH and CDR2 LQKENI come from the germline V gene. The chain's CDR3 is CASSPRHHWDRIETQYF. CDR3 bases: TGTGCCAGCTCACCACGTCATCATTGGGACAGGATAGAGACCCAGTACTTC.

This clone was seen more than once but under ten times. The genes are TRBV7-2 and TRBJ2-5; 7 positions match TRBD2. CDR3 length: 14 residues. Germline values: CDR1 SGHTA, CDR2 FQGNSA. The trim removed 5 bases at V and 5 bases at J, leaving 8 bases unmatched. The CDR3 nucleotides read TGTGCCAGCAGCGAAGCGGGAAGTCATGAGACCCAGTACTTC. Translation gives CASSEAGSHETQYF.